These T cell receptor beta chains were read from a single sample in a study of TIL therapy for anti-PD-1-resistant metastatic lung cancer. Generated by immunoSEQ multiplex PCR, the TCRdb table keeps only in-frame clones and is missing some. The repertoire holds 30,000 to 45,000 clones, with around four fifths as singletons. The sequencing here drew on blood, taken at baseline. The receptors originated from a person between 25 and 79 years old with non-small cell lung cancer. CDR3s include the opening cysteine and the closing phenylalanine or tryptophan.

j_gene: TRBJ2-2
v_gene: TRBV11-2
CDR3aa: CASSLAGVVGELFF

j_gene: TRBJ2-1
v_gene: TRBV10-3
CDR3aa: CAIGGASGAMYEQFF

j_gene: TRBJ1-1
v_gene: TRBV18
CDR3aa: CASSPDRTGQGTFF

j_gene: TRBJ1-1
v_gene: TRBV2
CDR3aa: CASSDRDRGRDTEAFF

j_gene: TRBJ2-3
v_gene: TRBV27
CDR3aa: CASSFGGPTDTQYF

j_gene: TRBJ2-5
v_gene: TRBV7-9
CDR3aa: CASSLTQETQYF

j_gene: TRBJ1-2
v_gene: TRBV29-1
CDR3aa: CSVTGTGVNYGYTF

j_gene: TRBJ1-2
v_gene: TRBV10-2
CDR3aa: CASSVAGDYGYTF

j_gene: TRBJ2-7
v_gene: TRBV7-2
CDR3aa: CASSRTGASYEQYF

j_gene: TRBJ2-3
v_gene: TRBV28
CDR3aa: CASSFTRQHTDTQYF

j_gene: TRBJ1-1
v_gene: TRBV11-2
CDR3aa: CASSLFLYTEAFF

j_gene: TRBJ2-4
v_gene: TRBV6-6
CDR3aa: CASGPLTENIQYF

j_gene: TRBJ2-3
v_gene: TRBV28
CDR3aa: CASPLGEACTDTQYF

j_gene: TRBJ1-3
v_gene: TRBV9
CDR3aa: CASSVGAGRSLESTIYF

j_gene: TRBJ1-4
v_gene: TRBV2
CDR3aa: CASSGQATPYEKLFF

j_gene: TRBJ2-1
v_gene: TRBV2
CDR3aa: CASSSGPQSYNEQFF

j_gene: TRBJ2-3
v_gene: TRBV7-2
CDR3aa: CASSLLGGAPSTDTQYF

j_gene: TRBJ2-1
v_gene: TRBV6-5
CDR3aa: CASRGTGGINEQFF

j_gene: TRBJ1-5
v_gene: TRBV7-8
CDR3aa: CASSLRTGPYSNQPQHF

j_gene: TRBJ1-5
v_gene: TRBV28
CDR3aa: CASSLGGGGNQPQHF

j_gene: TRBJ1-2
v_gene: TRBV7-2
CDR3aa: CASSLRDGNYGYTF

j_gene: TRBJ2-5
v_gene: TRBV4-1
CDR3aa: CASSQVAGQETQYF

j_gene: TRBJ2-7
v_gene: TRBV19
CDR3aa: CASSGTDYEQYF

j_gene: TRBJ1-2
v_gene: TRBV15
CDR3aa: CATSREVGRAGYTF

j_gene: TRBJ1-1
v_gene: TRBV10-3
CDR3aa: CATTAEGGTEAFF

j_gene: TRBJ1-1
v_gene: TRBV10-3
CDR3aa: CAISRQENTEAFF

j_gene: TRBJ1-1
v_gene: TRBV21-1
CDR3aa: CASSKPGPDPIGDTEAFF

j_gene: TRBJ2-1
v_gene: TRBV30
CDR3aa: CAWNPGQGVNEQFF

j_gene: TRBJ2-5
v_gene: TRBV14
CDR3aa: CASSQAWQGSETQYF

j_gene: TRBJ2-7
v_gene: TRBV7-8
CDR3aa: CASSLSRDRDYEQYF

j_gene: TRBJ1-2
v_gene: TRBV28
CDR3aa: CASKLPGQGFGYTF

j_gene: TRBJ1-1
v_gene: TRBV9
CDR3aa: CASSVAPQGAGTEAFF

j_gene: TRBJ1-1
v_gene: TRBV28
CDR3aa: CASSLPRGNMLNTEAFF

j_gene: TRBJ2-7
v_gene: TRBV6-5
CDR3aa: CASSPGQGSYEQYF

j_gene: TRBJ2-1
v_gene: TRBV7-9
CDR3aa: CASRERTGFGEQFF

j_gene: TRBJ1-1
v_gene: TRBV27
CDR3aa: CASSLKGTDLMNTEAFF

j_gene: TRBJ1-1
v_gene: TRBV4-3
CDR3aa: CASSQDTGGRAFF

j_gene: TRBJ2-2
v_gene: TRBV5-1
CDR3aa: CASSLTLGGGTGELFF

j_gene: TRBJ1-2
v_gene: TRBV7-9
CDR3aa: CASSLGQNEGYGYTF

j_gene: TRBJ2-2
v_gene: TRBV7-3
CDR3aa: CASSALAGVGGELFF

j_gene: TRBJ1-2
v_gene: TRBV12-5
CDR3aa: CASGPKGGYTF

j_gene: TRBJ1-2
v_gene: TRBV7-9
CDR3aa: CASSVSGGYGYTF

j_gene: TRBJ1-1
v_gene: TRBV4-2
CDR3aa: CASSSGGPEAFF

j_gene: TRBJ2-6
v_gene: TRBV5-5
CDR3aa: CASSPRTSGRTGANVLTF

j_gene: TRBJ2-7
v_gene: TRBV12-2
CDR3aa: CASRLWVWRRSSYEQYF

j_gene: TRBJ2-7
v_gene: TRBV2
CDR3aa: CAIMETYEQYF

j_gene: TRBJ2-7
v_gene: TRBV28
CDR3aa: CASRAISLGFYYEQYF

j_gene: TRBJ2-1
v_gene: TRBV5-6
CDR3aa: CASSFWRGGLNEQFF

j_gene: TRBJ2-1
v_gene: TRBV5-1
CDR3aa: CASSYPRGSGSSYNEQFF

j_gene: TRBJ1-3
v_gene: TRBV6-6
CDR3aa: CASSSLSPNSGNTIYF

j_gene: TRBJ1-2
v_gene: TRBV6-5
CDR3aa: CASSPTGEYGYTF

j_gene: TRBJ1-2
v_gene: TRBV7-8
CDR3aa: CASSLARQAIGYGYTF